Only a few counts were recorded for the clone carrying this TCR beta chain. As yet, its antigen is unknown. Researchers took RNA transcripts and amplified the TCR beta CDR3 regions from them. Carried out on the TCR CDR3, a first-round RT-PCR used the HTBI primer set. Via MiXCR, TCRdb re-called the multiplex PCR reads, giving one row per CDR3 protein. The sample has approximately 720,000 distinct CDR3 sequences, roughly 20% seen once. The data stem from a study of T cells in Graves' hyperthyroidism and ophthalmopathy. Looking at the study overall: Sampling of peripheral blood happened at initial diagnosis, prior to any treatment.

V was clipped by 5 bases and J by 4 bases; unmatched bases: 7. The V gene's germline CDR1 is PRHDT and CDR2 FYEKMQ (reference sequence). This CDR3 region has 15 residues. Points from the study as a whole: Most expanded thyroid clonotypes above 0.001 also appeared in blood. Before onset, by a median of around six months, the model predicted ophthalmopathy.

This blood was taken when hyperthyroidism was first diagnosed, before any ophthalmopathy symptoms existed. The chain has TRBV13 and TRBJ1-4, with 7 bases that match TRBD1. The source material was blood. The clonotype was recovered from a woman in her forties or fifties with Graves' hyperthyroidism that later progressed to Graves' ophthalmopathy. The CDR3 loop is CASSKRDRINEKLFF. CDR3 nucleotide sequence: TGTGCCAGCAGCAAAAGGGACAGAATTAATGAAAAACTGTTTTTT.